This T cell receptor beta chain derives from a study of T cells in Graves' hyperthyroidism and ophthalmopathy (dated by TCRdb to between 2019 and 2020). In the study overall: Peripheral blood samples were taken at the time of initial diagnosis, prior to any treatment. To identify TCR V-J signatures that set the groups apart, the researchers used a discovery cohort of more than 95 patients, made up of roughly 45 with Graves' ophthalmopathy and 55 to 65 with stable Graves' hyperthyroidism. An independent validation cohort of 18 to 20 hyperthyroidism patients and 17 patients who later progressed to ophthalmopathy tested prospective prediction of ophthalmopathy. For training and testing, the 110 or so patients in the discovery cohort were randomly divided in a 7:3 ratio. Thyroid tissue and blood T-cell repertoires from roughly 6 Graves' hyperthyroidism patients were also compared in the study. Following sampling, methimazole starting at 30 mg daily was given to hyperthyroidism patients, and high-dose intravenous methylprednisolone was given to ophthalmopathy patients. The paper describes TCR Vbeta CDR3 sequencing of 140 or so peripheral blood samples, made up of 43 ophthalmopathy patients, 70 to 80 hyperthyroidism patients and some 17 progressor patients.

A patient counted as having stable Graves' hyperthyroidism if no progression to ophthalmopathy occurred over 18 months of follow-up. The hyperthyroidism patients were between 18 and 65 years old and newly diagnosed, with a disease duration of less than 2 months. The study excluded patients with uncontrolled infections, other autoimmune diseases, pregnancy or lactation. Diagnoses were established on the basis of clinical symptoms, serum thyroxine and TRAb, thyroid ultrasound, and orbital computed tomography. PBMCs were separated from about 10 ml of fresh peripheral blood using Ficoll-Paque density gradient centrifugation. Trizol reagent was used to extract total RNA, and RNA quality was then checked on an Agilent 2100 Bioanalyzer. Here is what the overall study found, with its caveats: Sample size was not statistically predetermined, and blinding of investigators to group allocation was not performed. A 13 V-J signature model separated ophthalmopathy from stable hyperthyroidism, with about 90% sensitivity and roughly 82% specificity in cross-validation and 80%/75% in testing. Most expanded thyroid clonotypes (frequency above 0.001) were also detected in blood, suggesting blood repertoires may reflect thyroid immune responses. During validation, the model predicted progression to ophthalmopathy a median of about 6.3 months ahead of onset, with around 70% sensitivity and 72.22% specificity.

The TCR beta CDR3 regions were amplified from RNA transcripts. A first-round RT-PCR of the TCR CDR3 used the HTBI primer set with the Qiagen OneStep RT-PCR kit. Libraries were constructed in a second round of multiplex PCR, after which size selection and purification were carried out. Sequencing of the libraries was done on an Illumina HiSeq2000 using paired-end 100 bp reads. As for the original processing: SOAPnuke was used to process the raw data, throwing out any read that contained adapters or uncalled bases, had a mean Phred below 15, or lacked an exact constant-primer or identifier match. High-quality paired reads were merged using COPE v1.2.5, and each unique nucleotide sequence was defined as a clonotype. MiTCR v1.1 was used to align the clonotypes against IMGT TRBV, TRBD and TRBJ reference segments. The analysis was restricted to V-J combinations with a frequency above 0.0001, which together covered over 99% of the repertoires. The TCS score was defined as the ratio of F50 (clonal expansion) to E x V (chaos), calculated using BLOSUM62-based TCRdist between CDR3 peptides within each V-J. Welch's t-statistics and random forest reduced around 510 V-J features to roughly 13, which were used in a naive Bayes classifier (R e1071). TCRdb handled the public reads itself, with Q25 trimming in fastp and clone calling in MiXCR, and kept productive beta chains. For every CDR3 protein sequence, its rows merge into one entry that carries the most common genes and DNA. The V and J calls, along with clone size, are taken from TCRdb and not from the paper's own processing. The sample yields under 550,000 distinct CDR3 sequences; roughly 13% were counted once. Clones ranked in the top ten supply about 5% of the sample.

For this clonotype: What antigen it recognizes has not been identified. Base-call qualities are not available, and no considerably larger clone is one nucleotide away.

For this chain, trimming is 5 bases at the V end and 2 bases at the J end, and the number of junction bases without a gene match is 1. Including cysteine and phenylalanine, the CDR3 has 13 amino acids. Here the CDR3 DNA is all that survives: 39 bases in frame from base 1. CDR1 and CDR2 are read off the germline V gene (reference sequence) as SEHNR and FQNEAQ. Recombination joined TRBV7-9 with TRBJ2-7; the junction holds 9 bases that match TRBD2. The source of this sequence is a woman aged 18 to 35 with Graves' hyperthyroidism. Sequences were obtained from blood. The DNA sequence is as follows: TGTGCCAGCAGCAAGCGGGAGGCCTACGAGCAGTACTTC. This translates into CASSKREAYEQYF.